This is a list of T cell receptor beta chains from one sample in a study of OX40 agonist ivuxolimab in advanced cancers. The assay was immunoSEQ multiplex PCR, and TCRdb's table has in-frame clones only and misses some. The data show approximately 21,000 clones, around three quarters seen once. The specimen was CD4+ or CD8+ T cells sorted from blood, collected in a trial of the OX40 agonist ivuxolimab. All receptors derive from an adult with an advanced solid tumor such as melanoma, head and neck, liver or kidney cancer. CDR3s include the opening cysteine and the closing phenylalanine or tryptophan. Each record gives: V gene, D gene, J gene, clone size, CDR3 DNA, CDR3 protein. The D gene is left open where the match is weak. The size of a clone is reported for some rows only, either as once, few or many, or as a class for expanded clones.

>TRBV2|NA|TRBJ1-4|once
TGTGCCAGCAGGGCAACTAATGAAAAACTGTTTTTT
CASRATNEKLFF
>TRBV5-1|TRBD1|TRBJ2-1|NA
TGCGCCAGCAGCTCAGGGGGCAGTGAGCAGTTCTTC
CASSSGGSEQFF
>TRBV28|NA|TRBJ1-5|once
TGTGCCAGCAGTTTAATACAGGGAAGCAATCAGCCCCAGCATTTT
CASSLIQGSNQPQHF
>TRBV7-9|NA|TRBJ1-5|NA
TGTGCCAGCAGCCCATCCGGGCGTGTGGCCCAGCATTTT
CASSPSGRVAQHF
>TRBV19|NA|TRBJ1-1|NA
TGTGCCAGTAGTATAGGGGCGGGGACTGAAGCTTTCTTT
CASSIGAGTEAFF
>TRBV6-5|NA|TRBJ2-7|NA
TGTGCCAGCAACTCGGGACACCCCTACGAGCAGTACTTC
CASNSGHPYEQYF
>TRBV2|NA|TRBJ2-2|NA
TGTGCTCACATGGTGGGGGGCACCGGGGAGCTGTTTTTT
CAHMVGGTGELFF
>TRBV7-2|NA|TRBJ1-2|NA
TGTGCCACCATCCTGGGGTACGGCTATGGCTACACCTTC
CATILGYGYGYTF
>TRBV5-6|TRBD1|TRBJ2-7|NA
TGTGCCAGCAGCTCGATACAGGGGAACTACGAGCAGTACTTC
CASSSIQGNYEQYF
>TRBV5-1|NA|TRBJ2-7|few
TGTGCCAGCAGCCTCAAGGGCCATTACGAGCAGTACTTC
CASSLKGHYEQYF
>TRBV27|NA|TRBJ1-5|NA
TGTGCCAGCAGTTTGGGCGGAGGTCTGAACAATCAGCCCCAGCATTTT
CASSLGGGLNNQPQHF
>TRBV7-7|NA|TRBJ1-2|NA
TGTGCCATAGGGGACAAGAACTATGGCTACACCTTC
CAIGDKNYGYTF
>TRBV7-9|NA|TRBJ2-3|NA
TGTGCCAGCAGTCCCCTCCTGGGGAGTGATACGCAGTATTTT
CASSPLLGSDTQYF
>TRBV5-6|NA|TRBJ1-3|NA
TGTGCCAGCAGCTTTCAGTTATTCTCTGGAAACACCATATATTTT
CASSFQLFSGNTIYF
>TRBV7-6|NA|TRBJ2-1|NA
TGTGCCAGCAGCTTAATTTGGGGTCCCAGCTCCTACAATGAGCAGTTCTTC
CASSLIWGPSSYNEQFF
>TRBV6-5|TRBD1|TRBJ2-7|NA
TGTGCCAGCAGATACGACAGGGGTTCCTACGAGCAGTACTTC
CASRYDRGSYEQYF
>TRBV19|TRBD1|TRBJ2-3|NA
TGTGCCAGTAGTATGGACAGGGGCGCTTTTGTTACGCAGTATTTT
CASSMDRGAFVTQYF
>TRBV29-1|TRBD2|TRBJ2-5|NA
TGCAGCGTTGAAGGGGGACTAGCGTCTTACGGCTGGTACCAAGAGACCCAGTACTTC
CSVEGGLASYGWYQETQYF
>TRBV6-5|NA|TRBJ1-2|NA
TGTGCCAGCAACCCGGGACGGACAGCTAACTATGGCTACACCTTC
CASNPGRTANYGYTF
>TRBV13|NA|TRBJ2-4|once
TGTGCCAGCAGCCGACCCGGGGAAAACATTCAGTACTTC
CASSRPGENIQYF
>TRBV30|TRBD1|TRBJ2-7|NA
TGTGCCTGGAGAGGGGGGACAGGGGGAACCTACGAGCAGTACTTC
CAWRGGTGGTYEQYF
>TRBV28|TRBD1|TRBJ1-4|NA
TGTGCCAGCAGAAAGCCGACAGGGCTCGGAGAAAAACTGTTTTTT
CASRKPTGLGEKLFF
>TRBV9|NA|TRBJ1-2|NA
TGTGCCAGCAGCGTTTTAGGGGACCCTACAGAGGGCTACACCTTC
CASSVLGDPTEGYTF
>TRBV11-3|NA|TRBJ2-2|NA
TGTGCCAGCAGGGGGGACGGAACCGGGGAGCTGTTTTTT
CASRGDGTGELFF
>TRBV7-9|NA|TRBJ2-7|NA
TGTGCCAGCAGCTTAGCACAGGGCCTTACCTACGAGCAGTACTTC
CASSLAQGLTYEQYF
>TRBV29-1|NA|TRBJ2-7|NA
TGCAGCGTTCCCGGGGACTCCTACGAGCAGTACTTC
CSVPGDSYEQYF
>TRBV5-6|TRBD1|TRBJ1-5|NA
TGTGCCAGCAGCTCGACAGGGGAGGGACAGCCCCAGCATTTT
CASSSTGEGQPQHF
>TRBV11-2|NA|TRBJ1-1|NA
TGTGCCAGCAGCTTAGGATTCCCAGGGATCGACACTGAAGCTTTCTTT
CASSLGFPGIDTEAFF
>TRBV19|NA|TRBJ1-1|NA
TGTGCCAGTAGCTATCGGGGCGCGAACACTGAAGCTTTCTTT
CASSYRGANTEAFF
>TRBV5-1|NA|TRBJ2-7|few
TGCGCCCGCCTGCCAGGCATCCTCTACGAGCAGTACTTC
CARLPGILYEQYF
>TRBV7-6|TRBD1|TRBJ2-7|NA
TGTGCCAGCAGCTTGGCAGGGGGAGAGCAGTACTTC
CASSLAGGEQYF
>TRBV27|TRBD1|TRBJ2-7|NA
TGTGCCAGCAGTTTCATGGACAGGGATTTCTACGAGCAGTACTTC
CASSFMDRDFYEQYF
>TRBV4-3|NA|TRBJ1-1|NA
TGCGCCAGCAGCCAAGATTGGGGCCGGGACACTGAAGCTTTCTTT
CASSQDWGRDTEAFF
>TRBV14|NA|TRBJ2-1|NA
TGTGCCAGCAGCCTCCCCGCCGATGAGCAGTTCTTC
CASSLPADEQFF
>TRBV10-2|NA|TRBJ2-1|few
TGCGCCAGCAGTGACTACAATGAGCAGTTCTTC
CASSDYNEQFF
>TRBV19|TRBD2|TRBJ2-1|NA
TGTGCCAGTAGTCCCCTAGCGGCTCCCTCCTACAATGAGCAGTTCTTC
CASSPLAAPSYNEQFF
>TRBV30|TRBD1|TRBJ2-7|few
TGTGCCTGGAGTCGACAGGGTAACGAGCAGTACTTC
CAWSRQGNEQYF
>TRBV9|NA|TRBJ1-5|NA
TGTGCCAGCAGCGTAGACGGCTCGCCGGGGCAGCCCCAGCATTTT
CASSVDGSPGQPQHF
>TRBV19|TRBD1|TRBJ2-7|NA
TGTGCCAGTAGCCAACAGGGGCCCACTACCTACGAGCAGTACTTC
CASSQQGPTTYEQYF
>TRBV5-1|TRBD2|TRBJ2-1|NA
TGCGCCAGCAGCTTGCTGGCGGGAGGGTACAATGAGCAGTTCTTC
CASSLLAGGYNEQFF
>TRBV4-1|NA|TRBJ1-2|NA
TGCGCCAGCAGCCAAGATTTGGGAGGCTATGGCTACACCTTC
CASSQDLGGYGYTF
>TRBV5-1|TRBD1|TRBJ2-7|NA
TGCGCCAGCAGCTCGGACAGGCCCTACGAGCAGTACTTC
CASSSDRPYEQYF
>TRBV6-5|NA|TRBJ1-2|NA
TGTGCCAGCAGTCAAGGACTCCTCTATGGCTACACCTTC
CASSQGLLYGYTF
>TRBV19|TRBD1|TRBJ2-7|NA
TGTGCCAGTAGTACAGGCTGGACAGGCTTCTACGAGCAGTACTTC
CASSTGWTGFYEQYF
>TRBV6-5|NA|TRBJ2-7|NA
TGTGCCAGCAGTTACTCGCGGGGACAGCCTCTGGAGCAGTACTTC
CASSYSRGQPLEQYF
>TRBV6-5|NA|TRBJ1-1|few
TGTGCCAGCAGTTACTCCTCCGGGGGGAACACTGAAGCTTTCTTT
CASSYSSGGNTEAFF
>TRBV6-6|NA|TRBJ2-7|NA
TGTGCCAGCAGTTACGCAGGCGGGCTCTACGAGCAGTACTTC
CASSYAGGLYEQYF